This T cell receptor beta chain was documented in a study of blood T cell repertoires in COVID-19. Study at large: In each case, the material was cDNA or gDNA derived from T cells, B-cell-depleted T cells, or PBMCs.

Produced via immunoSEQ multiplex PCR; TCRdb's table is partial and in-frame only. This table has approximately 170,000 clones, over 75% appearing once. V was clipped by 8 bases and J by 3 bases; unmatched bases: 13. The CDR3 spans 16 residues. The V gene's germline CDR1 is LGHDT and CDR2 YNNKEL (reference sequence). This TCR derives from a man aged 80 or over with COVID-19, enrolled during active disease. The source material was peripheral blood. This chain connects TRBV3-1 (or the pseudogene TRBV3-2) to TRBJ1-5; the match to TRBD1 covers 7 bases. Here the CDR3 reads CASGQVGQCINQPQHF. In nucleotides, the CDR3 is TGTGCCAGCGGGCAGGTGGGACAGTGTATCAATCAGCCCCAGCATTTT.